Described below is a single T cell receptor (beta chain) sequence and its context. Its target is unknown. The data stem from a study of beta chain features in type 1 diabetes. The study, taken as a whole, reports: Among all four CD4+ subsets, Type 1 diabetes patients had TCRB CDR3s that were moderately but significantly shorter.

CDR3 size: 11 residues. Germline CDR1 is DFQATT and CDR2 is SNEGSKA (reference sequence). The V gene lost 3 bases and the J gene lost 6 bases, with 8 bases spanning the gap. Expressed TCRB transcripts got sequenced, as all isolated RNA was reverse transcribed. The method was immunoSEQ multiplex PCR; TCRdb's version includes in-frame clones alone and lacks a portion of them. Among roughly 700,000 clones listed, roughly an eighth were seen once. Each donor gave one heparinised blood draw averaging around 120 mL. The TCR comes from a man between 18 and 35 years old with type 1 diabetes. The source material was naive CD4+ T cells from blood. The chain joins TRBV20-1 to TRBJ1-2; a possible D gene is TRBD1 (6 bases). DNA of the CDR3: TGCAGTGCTAGGGGACAAGATGGCTACACCTTC. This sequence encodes CSARGQDGYTF.